This TCR beta chain came from a study of blood T cell repertoires in COVID-19. At the level of the study: Sample material is recorded as cDNA or gDNA derived from T cells, B-cell-depleted T cells, or PBMCs.

After removal of 1 base from V and 7 bases from J, the junction contained 7 bases not matched to a gene. The CDR3 runs 14 residues. Looked up from germline, CDR1 is SGHRS and CDR2 is YFSETQ. Method: immunoSEQ multiplex PCR; TCRdb's copy keeps in-frame clones and lacks some. Of about 250,000 clones listed, around nine tenths are singletons. The rearrangement links TRBV5-1 to TRBJ1-1, with TRBD1 matching over 7 bases. Specimen: PBMCs or T cells enriched from blood (not recorded which). This sequence was found in a woman in her thirties with acute COVID-19. In DNA, the CDR3 is TGCGCCAGCAGCTTGAACCAGGGGGAGTATGAAGCTTTCTTT. It specifies CASSLNQGEYEAFF.